These 11 T cell receptor beta chains were all obtained from the same sample, sequenced in a study of vaccination and CD4 T cells after COVID-19. These receptors are not linked to any known antigen. With the Oncomine TCR Beta short-read assay, DNA from cultured CD4+ T cells was sequenced. Each CDR3 protein gets one entry after TCRdb re-called the PCR reads with MiXCR. The sample yields more than 13,000 distinct CDR3 sequences, under 55% seen once. Treatment given: roughly 10-day PBMC culture with coronavirus spike peptide pools or control peptides (ViraFEST assay). The sequences come from CD4+ T cells from blood, cultured in vitro, collected before SARS-CoV-2 vaccination. The receptors were sampled from a human donor who had recovered from COVID-19.

This clonotype has just a few counts. The genes are TRBV20-1 and TRBJ1-2, with 7 bases aligning to TRBD1. Germline V gene data show CDR1 as DFQATT and CDR2 as SNEGSKA (reference sequence). The V gene end was trimmed by 3 bases and the J gene end by 0 bases; junction bases not matched to a gene: 7. The CDR3 loop spans 15 amino acids. CDR3 loop: CSASEGARSNYGYTF. CDR3 DNA: TGCAGTGCTAGCGAGGGGGCGAGGTCTAACTATGGCTACACCTTC.

This chain uses TRBV27 with TRBJ2-7, with D possibly called TRBD1 or TRBD2 (5 bases each). Trimming stripped 1 base from V and 2 bases from J, with 15 bases between. The CDR3 spans 16 residues. CDR1 is MNHEY and CDR2 is SMNVEV in the germline V gene (reference sequence). The CDR3 nucleotides read TGTGCCAGCAGTTTATTTGGGGGACCTACAACCTACGAGCAGTACTTC. This translates into CASSLFGGPTTYEQYF.

The rearrangement uses TRBV6-2 or TRBV6-3 and TRBJ2-5; TRBD2 matches at 16 bases. This CDR3 has 19 amino acids. Germline V lookup: CDR1 MNHEY, CDR2 SVGEGT. Trimming removed 6 bases from V and 5 bases from J; junction bases left unmatched: 15. CDR3 bases: TGTGCCAGCAGCCCCACCCCGGGACTAGCGGGAGGGCAGGGGGAGACCCAGTACTTC. This encodes CASSPTPGLAGGQGETQYF.

This sequence joins TRBV28 and TRBJ1-1; tentatively, D is TRBD1 (5 bases). This CDR3 spans 14 amino acids. V shed 6 bases and J shed 5 bases, with 16 bases lying between them. Germline values: CDR1 MDHEN, CDR2 SYDVKM. For the CDR3, the DNA is TGTGCCAGCAGGGAACCGCAGGGAGAAACTGAAGCTTTCTTT. Amino acids: CASREPQGETEAFF.

In this sample, this clonotype turned up a few times. The chain links TRBV10-1 to TRBJ1-1, with a possible D match to TRBD1 (5 bases). Trimming pared 5 bases from V and 6 bases from J, leaving 10 bases between. The CDR3 has 12 residues. CDR1 is WNHNN and CDR2 is SYGVQD in the germline V gene (reference sequence). CDR3 loop: CASSLQESEAFF. CDR3 DNA sequence: TGCGCCAGCAGTCTACAGGAGTCTGAAGCTTTCTTT.

This clonotype occurred once. V gene TRBV19 combines with J gene TRBJ2-5; either TRBD1 or TRBD2 may fit D (6 bases each). This CDR3 has 14 amino acids. The germline CDR1 and CDR2 sequences are LNHDA and SQIVND (reference sequence). V dropped 5 bases and J dropped 1 base, with 11 bases sitting between them. The CDR3 bases are TGTGCCAGTAGTGGAGGAGGGGGCCAAGAGACCCAGTACTTC. Residues: CASSGGGGQETQYF.

The V call is TRBV11-2, the J call TRBJ1-2; 9 bases match TRBD1. Germline CDR1 SGHAT, CDR2 FQNNGV. The CDR3 has 14 residues. Losses at the gene ends were 5 bases for V and 6 bases for J; bases not matched to a gene: 7. CDR3 sequence reads: CASSVDRGRHGYTF. Written as DNA, the CDR3 is TGTGCCAGCAGCGTTGACAGGGGGAGGCATGGCTACACCTTC. The full variable domain, rest sourced from reference TRBV11-2 and TRBJ1-2, is EAGVAQSPRYKIIEKRQSVAFWCNPISGHATLYWYQQILGQGPKLLIQFQNNGVVDDSQLPKDRFSAERLKGVDSTLKIQPAKLEDSAVYLCASSVDRGRHGYTFGSGTRLTVV.

Note on this clonotype: The junction and the germline gene differ at one end; a read error may be behind it. The chain links TRBV7-2 to TRBJ2-2; weak D call: TRBD1 (6 bases). In germline, CDR1 is SGHTA, CDR2 FQGNSA. The CDR3 extends over 16 amino acids. The CDR3 is CASSLEPGVQAGELFF. The DNA for the CDR3 is TGTGCCAGCAGTTTAGAACCAGGGGTTCAGGCCGGGGAGCTGTTTTTT.

This clonotype was found a few times. This chain links TRBV20-1 with TRBJ1-2, with unresolved D. V was pared by 4 bases and J by 6 bases, with 24 bases between. The germline gives CDR1 DFQATT, CDR2 SNEGSKA (reference sequence). The CDR3 totals 16 residues. This CDR3 reads CSATNPGLHSLDGYTF. In nucleotides, the CDR3 is TGCAGTGCTACGAACCCCGGACTGCACTCTTTAGATGGCTACACCTTC.

The gene calls are TRBV19 and TRBJ2-5; 10 bases agree with TRBD1. The germline CDR1 and CDR2 sequences are LNHDA and SQIVND (reference sequence). The CDR3 covers 14 residues. With V trimmed by 5 bases and J by 3 bases, 3 bases remained unmatched. CDR3: CASSRGQGKETQYF. For the CDR3, the DNA is TGTGCCAGTAGTCGGGGACAGGGGAAAGAGACCCAGTACTTC. The full variable domain, with the rest looked up from reference TRBV19 and TRBJ2-5, is DGGITQSPKYLFRKEGQNVTLSCEQNLNHDAMYWYRQDPGQGLRLIYYSQIVNDFQKGDIAEGYSVSREKKESFPLTVTSAQKNPTAFYLCASSRGQGKETQYFGPGTRLLVL.

This clonotype has only a few counts. The chain carries TRBV27 and TRBJ1-2; weak D call: TRBD1 (6 bases). The CDR3 loop spans 16 amino acids. The V and J ends lost 3 bases and 3 bases respectively, with 17 bases between them. CDR1 is MNHEY, CDR2 SMNVEV, per germline (reference sequence). The CDR3 reads CASSLSPKDRYYGYTF. In DNA form, the CDR3 reads TGTGCCAGCAGTTTGAGCCCAAAGGACAGATACTATGGCTACACCTTC.